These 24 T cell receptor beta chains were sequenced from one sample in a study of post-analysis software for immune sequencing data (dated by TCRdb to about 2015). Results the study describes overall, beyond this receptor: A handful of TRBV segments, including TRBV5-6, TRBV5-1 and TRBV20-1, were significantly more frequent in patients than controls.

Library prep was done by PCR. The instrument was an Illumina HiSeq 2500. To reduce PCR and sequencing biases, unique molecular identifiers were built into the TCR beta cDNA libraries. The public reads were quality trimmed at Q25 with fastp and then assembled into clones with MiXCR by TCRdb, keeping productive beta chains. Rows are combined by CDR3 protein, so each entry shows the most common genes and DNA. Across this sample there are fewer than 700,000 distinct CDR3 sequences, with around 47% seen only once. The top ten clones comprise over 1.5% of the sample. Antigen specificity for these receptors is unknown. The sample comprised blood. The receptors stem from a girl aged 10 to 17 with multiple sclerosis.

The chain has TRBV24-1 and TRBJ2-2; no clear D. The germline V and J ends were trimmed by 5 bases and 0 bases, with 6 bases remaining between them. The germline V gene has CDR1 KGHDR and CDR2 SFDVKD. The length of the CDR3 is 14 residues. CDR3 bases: TGTGCCACCAGTGCCACCGCGAACACCGGGGAGCTGTTTTTT. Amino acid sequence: CATSATANTGELFF.

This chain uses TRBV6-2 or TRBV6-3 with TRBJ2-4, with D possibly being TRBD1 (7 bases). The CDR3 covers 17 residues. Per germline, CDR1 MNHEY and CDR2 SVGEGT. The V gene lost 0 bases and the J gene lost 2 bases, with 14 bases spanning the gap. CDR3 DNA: TGTGCCAGCAGTTACTCAGGAGGGGGCGAAACCAAAAACATTCAGTACTTC. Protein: CASSYSGGGETKNIQYF.

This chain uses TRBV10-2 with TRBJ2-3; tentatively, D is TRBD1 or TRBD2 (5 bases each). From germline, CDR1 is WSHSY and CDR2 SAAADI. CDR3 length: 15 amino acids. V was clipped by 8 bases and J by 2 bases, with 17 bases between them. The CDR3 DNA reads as TGCGCCAGCTTCTACTTGGTGGGGGTCACAGATACGCAGTATTTT. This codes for CASFYLVGVTDTQYF.

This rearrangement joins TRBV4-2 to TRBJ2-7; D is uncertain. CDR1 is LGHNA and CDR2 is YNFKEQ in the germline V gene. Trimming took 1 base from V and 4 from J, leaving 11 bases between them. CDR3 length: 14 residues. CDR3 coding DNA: TGTGCCAGCAGCCAAGGGCTAGTTGGGTACGAGCAGTACTTC. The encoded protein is CASSQGLVGYEQYF.

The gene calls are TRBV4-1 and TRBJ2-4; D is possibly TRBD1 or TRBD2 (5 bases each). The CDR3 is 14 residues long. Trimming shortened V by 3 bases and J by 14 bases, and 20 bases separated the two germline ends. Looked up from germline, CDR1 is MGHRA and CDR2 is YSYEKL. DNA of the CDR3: TGCGCCAGCAGCCATGATTCCGGGACCGATTTCGAGTACTTC. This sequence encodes CASSHDSGTDFEYF.

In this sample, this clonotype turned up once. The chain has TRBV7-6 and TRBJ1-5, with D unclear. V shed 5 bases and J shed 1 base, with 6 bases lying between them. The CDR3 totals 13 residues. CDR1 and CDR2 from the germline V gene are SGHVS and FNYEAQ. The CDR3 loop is CASSIGSNQPQHF. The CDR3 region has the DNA TGTGCCAGCAGCATCGGAAGCAATCAGCCCCAGCATTTT.

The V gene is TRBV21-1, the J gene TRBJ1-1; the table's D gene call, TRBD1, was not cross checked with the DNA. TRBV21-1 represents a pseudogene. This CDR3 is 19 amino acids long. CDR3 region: CASSPHRETRDSCGTEAFF. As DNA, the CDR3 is TGTGCCAGCAGCCCACATCGGGAGACCCGGGACAGTTGCGGTACTGAAGCTTTCTTT.

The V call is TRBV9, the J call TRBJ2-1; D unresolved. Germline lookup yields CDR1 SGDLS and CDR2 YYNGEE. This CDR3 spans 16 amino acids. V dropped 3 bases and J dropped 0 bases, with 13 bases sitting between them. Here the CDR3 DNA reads TGTGCCAGCAGCGGGCCTTTACTCAGCTCCTACAATGAGCAGTTCTTC. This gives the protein CASSGPLLSSYNEQFF.

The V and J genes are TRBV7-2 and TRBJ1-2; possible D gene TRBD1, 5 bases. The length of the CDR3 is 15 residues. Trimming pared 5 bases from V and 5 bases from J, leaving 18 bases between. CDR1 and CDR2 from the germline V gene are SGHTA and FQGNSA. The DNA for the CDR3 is TGTGCCAGCAGCCCCGGGACCTCCCAGGCGTATGGCTACACCTTC. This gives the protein CASSPGTSQAYGYTF.

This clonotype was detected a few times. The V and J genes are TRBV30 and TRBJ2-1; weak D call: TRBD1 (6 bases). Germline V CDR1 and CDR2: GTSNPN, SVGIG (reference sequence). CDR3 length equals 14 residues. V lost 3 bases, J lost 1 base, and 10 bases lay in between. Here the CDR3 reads CAWSAQGSYNEQFF. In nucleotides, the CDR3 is TGTGCCTGGAGCGCTCAGGGGTCCTACAATGAGCAGTTCTTC.

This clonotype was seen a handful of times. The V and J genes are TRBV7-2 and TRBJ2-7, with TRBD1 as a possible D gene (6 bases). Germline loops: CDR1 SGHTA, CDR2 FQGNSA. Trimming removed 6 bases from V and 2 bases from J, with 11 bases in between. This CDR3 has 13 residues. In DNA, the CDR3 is TGTGCCAGCAGACGGGACACCACCTACGAGCAGTACTTC. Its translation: CASRRDTTYEQYF.

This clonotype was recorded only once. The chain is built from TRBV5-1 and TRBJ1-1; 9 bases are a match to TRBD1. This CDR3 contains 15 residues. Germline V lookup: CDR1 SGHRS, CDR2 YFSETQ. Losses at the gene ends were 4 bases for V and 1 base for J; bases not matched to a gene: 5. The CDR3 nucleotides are TGCGCCAGCAGCCCCGGGACAGGGCCGAACACTGAAGCTTTCTTT. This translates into CASSPGTGPNTEAFF.

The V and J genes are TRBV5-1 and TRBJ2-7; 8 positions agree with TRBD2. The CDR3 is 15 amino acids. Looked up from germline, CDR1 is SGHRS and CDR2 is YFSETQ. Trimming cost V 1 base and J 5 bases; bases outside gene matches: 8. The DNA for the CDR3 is TGCGCCAGCAGCTTGAACCCGGGAGGGCCGGACGAGCAGTACTTC. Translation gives CASSLNPGGPDEQYF.

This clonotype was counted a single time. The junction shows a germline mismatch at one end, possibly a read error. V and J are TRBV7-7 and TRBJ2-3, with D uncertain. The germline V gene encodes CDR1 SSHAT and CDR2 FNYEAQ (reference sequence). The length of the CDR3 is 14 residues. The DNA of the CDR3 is TGTGCTAGCAGCTCCTCTAGGGCCGACGGTACGCAGTATTTT. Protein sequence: CASSSSRADGTQYF.

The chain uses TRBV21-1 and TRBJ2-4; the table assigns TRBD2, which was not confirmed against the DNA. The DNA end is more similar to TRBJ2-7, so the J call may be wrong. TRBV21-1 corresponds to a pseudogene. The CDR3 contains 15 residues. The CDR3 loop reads CASSRSAGTPREQYF. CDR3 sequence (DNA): TGTGCCAGCAGCAGATCAGCGGGAACCCCTCGCGAGCAGTACTTC.

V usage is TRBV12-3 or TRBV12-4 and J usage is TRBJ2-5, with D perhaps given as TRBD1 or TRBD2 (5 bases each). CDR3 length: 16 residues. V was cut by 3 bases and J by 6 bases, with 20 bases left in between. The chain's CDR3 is CASSLAGGLGAKTQYF. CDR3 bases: TGTGCCAGCAGTTTGGCTGGAGGTCTAGGGGCAAAGACCCAGTACTTC.

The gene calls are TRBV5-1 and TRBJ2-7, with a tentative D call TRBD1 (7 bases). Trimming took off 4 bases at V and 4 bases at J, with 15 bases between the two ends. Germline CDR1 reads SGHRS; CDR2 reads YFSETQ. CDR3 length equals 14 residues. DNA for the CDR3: TGCGCCAGCAGCAGGGAGGACAGGTTTTACGAGCAGTACTTC. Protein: CASSREDRFYEQYF.

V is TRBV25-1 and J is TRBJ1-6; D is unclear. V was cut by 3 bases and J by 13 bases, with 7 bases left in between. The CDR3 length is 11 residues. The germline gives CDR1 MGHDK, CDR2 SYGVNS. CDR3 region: CASSDGAPLHF. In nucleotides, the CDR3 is TGTGCCAGCAGTGACGGAGCTCCCCTCCACTTT.

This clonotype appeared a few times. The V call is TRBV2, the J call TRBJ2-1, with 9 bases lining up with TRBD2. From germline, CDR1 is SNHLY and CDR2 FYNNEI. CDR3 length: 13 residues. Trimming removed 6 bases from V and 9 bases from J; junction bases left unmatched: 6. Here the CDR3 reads CASRAIAGAEQFF. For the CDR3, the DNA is TGTGCCAGCAGGGCCATAGCGGGAGCTGAGCAGTTCTTC.

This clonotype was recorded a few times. The chain's CDR3 is CASSRPTSYEQYF. The DNA for the CDR3 is TGTGCCAGCAGCCGACCAACATCCTACGAGCAGTACTTC. The chain is built from TRBV5-8 and TRBJ2-7, with unresolved D. The germline V gene encodes CDR1 SGHTS and CDR2 YDEGEE. Deletions cut 4 bases from V and 1 base from J, with 9 bases between. CDR3 length equals 13 residues.

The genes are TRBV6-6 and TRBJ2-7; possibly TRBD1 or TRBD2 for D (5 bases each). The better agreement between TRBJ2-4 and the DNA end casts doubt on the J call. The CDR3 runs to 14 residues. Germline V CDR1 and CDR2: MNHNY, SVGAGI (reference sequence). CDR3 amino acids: CASSYGGDKNIQYF. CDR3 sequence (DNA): TGTGCCAGCAGTTACGGGGGAGACAAAAACATTCAGTACTTC.

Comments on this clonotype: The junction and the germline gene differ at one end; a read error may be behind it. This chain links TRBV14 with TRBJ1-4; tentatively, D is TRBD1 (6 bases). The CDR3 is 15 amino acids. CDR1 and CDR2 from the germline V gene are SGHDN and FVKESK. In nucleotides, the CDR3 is TGTGCCAGCAGCCCACCCGGCAGGGGTTACGAAAAACGGTTTTTT. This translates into CASSPPGRGYEKRFF.

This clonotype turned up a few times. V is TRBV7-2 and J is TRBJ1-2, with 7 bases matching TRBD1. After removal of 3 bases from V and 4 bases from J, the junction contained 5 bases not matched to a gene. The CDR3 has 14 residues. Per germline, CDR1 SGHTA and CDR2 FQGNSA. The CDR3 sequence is CASSFSGTAYGYTF. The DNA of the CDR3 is TGTGCCAGCAGCTTTAGCGGGACAGCCTATGGCTACACCTTC.

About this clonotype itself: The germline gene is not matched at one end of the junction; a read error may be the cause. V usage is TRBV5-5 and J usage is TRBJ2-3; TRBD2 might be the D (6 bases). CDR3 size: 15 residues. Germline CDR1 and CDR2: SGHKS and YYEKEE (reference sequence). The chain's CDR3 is CACSPQRVETDTQYF. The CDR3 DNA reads TGTGCCTGCAGCCCACAGCGGGTTGAGACAGATACGCAGTATTTT.